This T cell receptor beta chain was recovered during a study of patients and donors after allogeneic stem cell transplantation. Each CDR3 protein gets one entry after TCRdb re-called the RT-PCR reads with MiXCR. This table has under 200,000 distinct CDR3 sequences, approximately 28% appearing once. CDR3 length: 16 residues. Germline assignment: CDR1 MDHEN and CDR2 SYDVKM. Between the trimmed V and J ends, which lost 6 bases and 0 bases, there was a span of 12 bases. The sequencing sample was made of blood, either unsorted or a sorted T cell fraction (not recorded which). This rearrangement joins TRBV28 to TRBJ1-6, with a tentative D call TRBD1 (5 bases). The receptor was isolated from a human donor who was either an allogeneic HSCT recipient or a stem cell or donor lymphocyte infusion donor (not recorded which). It is not recorded whose cells these are; they may come from a transplant donor. CDR3 protein: CASSPGLFSYNSPLHF. The CDR3 nucleotides read TGTGCCAGCAGCCCAGGGTTATTCTCCTATAATTCACCCCTCCACTTT.